This T cell receptor (beta chain) was profiled in a study of T cells in Graves' hyperthyroidism and ophthalmopathy. RNA transcripts were the template for amplifying TCR beta CDR3 regions. HTBI primers were employed in a first-round RT-PCR of the TCR CDR3. TCRdb called the multiplex PCR reads again in MiXCR, with one record for every CDR3 protein. Of approximately 400,000 distinct CDR3 sequences detected, approximately 14% appear once; the ten largest clones hold less than 15%. Study results and caveats: Appearing also in blood were most of the thyroid clonotypes expanded above 0.001.

It was considered stable Graves' hyperthyroidism when ophthalmopathy did not progress within 18 months. Many counts were recorded for this clonotype. Its target is not known. This sequence originates from a woman under 30 with Graves' hyperthyroidism. Input material: blood.

CDR3 protein: CASSLQGGIYNSPLHF. For the CDR3, the DNA is TGTGCCAGCAGCTTACAGGGGGGGATCTATAATTCACCCCTCCACTTT. V usage is TRBV7-9 and J usage is TRBJ1-6; 7 bases are shared with TRBD1. The V gene's germline CDR1 is SEHNR and CDR2 FQNEAQ (reference sequence). V dropped 2 bases and J dropped 3; count of bases not matched to a gene: 4. This CDR3 contains 16 residues.